These T cell receptor beta chains were read from a single sample in a study of post-analysis software for immune sequencing data. MiXCR, applied by TCRdb to the PCR reads, yields one record per CDR3 protein. The repertoire consists of 150,000 to 200,000 distinct CDR3 sequences, with approximately 31% occurring once and the leading ten covering around 1.5%. The sample was blood. These receptors originate from a girl between 10 and 17 years old with multiple sclerosis. Both conserved end residues are part of each CDR3. The D gene is left open where the match is weak. Clone size is given for some rows only: seen once, a few or many times, or a class if the clone is expanded.

D gene	clone size	V gene	J gene	CDR3 DNA	CDR3 protein
NA	many	TRBV29-1	TRBJ2-7	TGCAGCGGCCGGGACGCAGCCTACGAGCAGTACTTC	CSGRDAAYEQYF
NA	few	TRBV12-3/TRBV12-4	TRBJ1-2	TGTGCCAGCAGTACCGGCGGTGGCTACACCTTC	CASSTGGGYTF
NA	few	TRBV12-3/TRBV12-4	TRBJ1-5	TGTGCCAGCACCTTGGACGGGAGGAATCAGCCCCAGCATTTT	CASTLDGRNQPQHF
NA	NA	TRBV7-8	TRBJ2-5	TGTGCCAGCAGCTTCCGATCTGGGGAGACCCAGTACTTC	CASSFRSGETQYF
NA	NA	TRBV29-1	TRBJ1-4	TGCAGCGTTGGGGGGCTTGGGGAAAAACTGTTTTTT	CSVGGLGEKLFF
TRBD1	few	TRBV19	TRBJ2-1	TGTGCCAGTAGTTTGACAGGGCACAATGAGCAGTTCTTC	CASSLTGHNEQFF
NA	NA	TRBV7-2	TRBJ1-1	TGTGCCAGCAGACAGCCACCGAACACTGAAGCTTTCTTT	CASRQPPNTEAFF
TRBD2	many	TRBV20-1	TRBJ2-3	TGCAGTGCTCTAGCGGGCACAGATACGCAGTATTTT	CSALAGTDTQYF
NA	NA	TRBV20-1	TRBJ2-3	TGCAGTGTCGGGGCCACCGCGCCTTCCACAGATACGCAGTATTTT	CSVGATAPSTDTQYF
TRBD1	few	TRBV29-1	TRBJ1-1	TGCAGCGTATCAGGGGGCAACACTGAAGCTTTCTTT	CSVSGGNTEAFF
NA	few	TRBV5-1	TRBJ1-1	TGCGCCAGCAGCCCCGGGGATTTGAACACTGAAGCTTTCTTT	CASSPGDLNTEAFF
NA	few	TRBV29-1	TRBJ1-1	TGCAGCGTTGAAAATCGCCCCATGAACACTGAAGCTTTCTTT	CSVENRPMNTEAFF
NA	many	TRBV15	TRBJ2-4	TGTGCCACCAGCAGAGATCACAGCCAGGGGTCCAAAAACATTCAGTACTTC	CATSRDHSQGSKNIQYF
TRBD2	few	TRBV6-1	TRBJ2-1	TGTGCCAGCAGTGGGGGGGGAGCGGGAGGGCCATACAATGAGCAGTTCTTC	CASSGGGAGGPYNEQFF
NA	many	TRBV12-3/TRBV12-4	TRBJ2-5	TGTGCCAGCAGTTTATTCCGGAAGGGAGAGACCCAGTACTTC	CASSLFRKGETQYF
TRBD1	NA	TRBV20-1	TRBJ2-2	TGCAGTGCCTCGGACAGGGGCCTGGGTGGGGAGCTGTTTTTT	CSASDRGLGGELFF
TRBD2	few	TRBV10-3	TRBJ2-2	TGTGCCATCAGGCGCGGGGGAAACACCGGGGAGCTGTTTTTT	CAIRRGGNTGELFF
NA	many	TRBV30	TRBJ1-1	TGTGCCTGGGACCTTATGAACACTGAAGCTTTCTTT	CAWDLMNTEAFF
NA	many	TRBV27	TRBJ2-3	TGTGCCAGCTCACGGGACACACTCACAGATACGCAGTATTTT	CASSRDTLTDTQYF
TRBD1	many	TRBV10-3	TRBJ2-1	TGTGCCATCAGTGAGGGACAGGGGACCCACAATGAGCAGTTCTTC	CAISEGQGTHNEQFF
NA	many	TRBV5-1	TRBJ1-2	TGCGCCAGCAGCTTGGGACAGCCAAGCAACTATGGCTACACCTTC	CASSLGQPSNYGYTF
TRBD2	NA	TRBV19	TRBJ2-7	TGTGCCAGTAGCGCGGGAGCGTTCTACGAGCAGTACTTC	CASSAGAFYEQYF
TRBD1	many	TRBV10-3	TRBJ1-2	TGTGCCATCAGTTATATACAGGGGGCGCCGGACTATGGCTACACCTTC	CAISYIQGAPDYGYTF
NA	few	TRBV7-8	TRBJ2-1	TGTGCCAGCCGGACTGGCGCCGCCTACAATGAGCAGTTCTTC	CASRTGAAYNEQFF
TRBD2	NA	TRBV7-9	TRBJ2-1	TGTGCCAGCAGCTCTTTAGCGGGACCCTACAATGAGCAGTTCTTC	CASSSLAGPYNEQFF